One TCR beta chain is described in this entry. Its specificity is unknown. Only in-frame clones appear in the TCRdb table, and some are missing; sequencing was by immunoSEQ multiplex PCR. This sample has 200,000 or so clones, with roughly 91% found just once. These data come from a study of T cell responses to AZD1222 COVID-19 vaccine. Study-level results: Possibly, clonal diversity was underestimated; donors were largely white British and included more females.

Germline V gene lookup returns CDR1 SGHRS and CDR2 YFSETQ. The CDR3 consists of 15 residues. The ends lost 4 bases at V and 9 bases at J; junction bases unmatched: 9. This TCR was sampled from an adult in good health. The sample consisted of peripheral blood, taken on day 0 of MenACWY control vaccination. The chain joins TRBV5-1 to TRBJ1-6, with TRBD1 matching 8 bases. In DNA, the CDR3 is TGCGCCAGCAGCGCTATGACAGGGGCTTTTTCACCCCTCCACTTT. Protein product: CASSAMTGAFSPLHF.